The 26 T cell receptor beta chains given below trace back to one sample, sequenced in a study of cytomegalovirus exposure and HLA in healthy donors (dated by TCRdb to 2016 to 2017). The method behind the library was the immunoSEQ multiplex PCR assay. For the multiplex PCR, a mixture combining 60 forward primers for TCR Vbeta segments and 13 reverse primers for TCR Jbeta segments was used. The clones in this table, taken by TCRdb from immuneACCESS, are in-frame only. Not every clone is retained; where verified, under half of the shortfall comes from an unresolved V gene, and the cause of the rest is unknown. The sample table contains tens of thousands of clones; only one count was recorded for 75% of them. The top ten constitute approximately 2.3% of the sample. Sequencing was performed on PBMCs. The receptor set was obtained from a man between 35 and 55 years old in good health and CMV-seronegative.

The chain links TRBV5-6 to TRBJ1-1; 10 bases agree with TRBD1. Germline CDR1 SGHDT, CDR2 YYEEEE. The junction had 5 bases not matched to a gene; V was cut back by 0 bases and J by 0 bases. The CDR3 contains 17 residues. The CDR3 DNA reads as TGTGCCAGCAGCTTGGCAGCGGGACAGGGGTTGAACACTGAAGCTTTCTTT. It yields the protein CASSLAAGQGLNTEAFF.

The chain combines TRBV4-2 with TRBJ2-7; D is perhaps TRBD1 (5 bases). From germline, CDR1 is LGHNA and CDR2 YNFKEQ. The CDR3 sequence is 16 residues long. Between the trimmed V and J ends, which lost 2 bases and 7 bases, there was a span of 21 bases. The CDR3 DNA follows: TGTGCCAGCAGCCAAAGGCCGACAGCCTTGGGCCCTGAGCAGTACTTC. Protein product: CASSQRPTALGPEQYF.

This clone appeared a few times. V gene TRBV19 combines with J gene TRBJ2-1; 8 bases match TRBD1. CDR1 and CDR2 from the germline V gene are LNHDA and SQIVND (reference sequence). The CDR3 is 14 residues long. V lost 7 bases, J lost 1 base, and 3 bases stayed unmatched. The CDR3 reads CASTGGFSYNEQFF. CDR3 DNA: TGTGCCAGTACAGGGGGCTTTTCCTACAATGAGCAGTTCTTC. Together with reference TRBV19 and TRBJ2-1, the CDR3 gives the full variable domain: DGGITQSPKYLFRKEGQNVTLSCEQNLNHDAMYWYRQDPGQGLRLIYYSQIVNDFQKGDIAEGYSVSREKKESFPLTVTSAQKNPTAFYLCASTGGFSYNEQFFGPGTRLTVL.

This chain links TRBV30 with TRBJ1-2; D not certain. V was trimmed by 1 base and J by 7 bases, leaving 16 bases between them. Germline assignment: CDR1 GTSNPN and CDR2 SVGIG (reference sequence). The CDR3 is 14 amino acids. CDR3 sequence (DNA): TGTGCCTGGAGTGACCTAAGGCTGAGGTTTGGCTACACCTTC. This gives the protein CAWSDLRLRFGYTF.

This rearrangement joins TRBV7-8 to TRBJ1-5; D call uncertain. Germline lookup yields CDR1 SGHVS and CDR2 FQNEAQ. V was trimmed by 5 bases and J by 4 bases, leaving 12 bases between them. There are 14 residues in the CDR3. CDR3 DNA sequence: TGTGCCAGCAGCCCCGTGATGCGGAATCAGCCCCAGCATTTT. It translates to CASSPVMRNQPQHF. Based on the CDR3 plus reference TRBV7-8 and TRBJ1-5, the full variable domain is GAGVSQSPRYKVAKRGQDVALRCDPISGHVSLFWYQQALGQGPEFLTYFQNEAQLDKSGLPSDRFFAERPEGSVSTLKIQRTQQEDSAVYLCASSPVMRNQPQHFGDGTRLSIL.

The rearrangement links TRBV6-5 to TRBJ2-1, with D possibly being TRBD2 (6 bases). The CDR3 spans 14 residues. CDR1 and CDR2 (germline): MNHEY, SVGAGI. Between the trimmed V and J ends, which lost 0 bases and 10 bases, there was a span of 13 bases. As DNA, the CDR3 is TGTGCCAGCAGTTACTCTTACGGGGGTGGGGAGCAGTTCTTC. It yields the protein CASSYSYGGGEQFF.

V usage is TRBV27 and J usage is TRBJ1-2; TRBD1 aligns across 7 bases. Germline loops: CDR1 MNHEY, CDR2 SMNVEV (reference sequence). The trim removed 5 bases at V and 8 bases at J, leaving 14 bases unmatched. The CDR3 totals 15 residues. As DNA, the CDR3 is TGTGCCAGCAGTAAACGACCGGGACAGCCAAAGGGCTACACCTTC. Translation gives CASSKRPGQPKGYTF.

This chain uses TRBV15 with TRBJ1-2; D gene uncertain. V lost 3 bases and J 2 bases, leaving 4 bases between the germline ends. The CDR3 totals 12 residues. Germline V gene lookup returns CDR1 LNHNV and CDR2 YYDKDF (reference sequence). The CDR3 is CATSSQNYGYTF. CDR3 DNA: TGTGCCACCAGCAGTCAGAACTATGGCTACACCTTC. Together with reference TRBV15 and TRBJ1-2, the CDR3 gives the full variable domain: DAMVIQNPRYQVTQFGKPVTLSCSQTLNHNVMYWYQQKSSQAPKLLFHYYDKDFNNEADTPDNFQSRRPNTSFCFLDIRSPGLGDTAMYLCATSSQNYGYTFGSGTRLTVV.

This chain links TRBV7-6 with TRBJ1-2; 9 bases agree with TRBD1. After removal of 5 bases from V and 6 bases from J, the junction contained 4 bases not matched to a gene. CDR3 length equals 13 residues. Germline-derived CDR1 and CDR2 are SGHVS and FNYEAQ. This chain's CDR3 is CASSAGDRDGYTF. As DNA, the CDR3 is TGTGCCAGCAGCGCTGGGGACAGGGATGGCTACACCTTC.

The chain links TRBV11-3 to TRBJ2-2; D perhaps matches TRBD1 (5 bases). The germline V gene encodes CDR1 SGHNT and CDR2 YENEEA. This CDR3 has 17 amino acids. V lost 0 bases to trimming and J lost 1 base, with 12 bases between them. In DNA form, the CDR3 reads TGTGCCAGCAGCTTAGATCTCCCAGGGTTGAACACCGGGGAGCTGTTTTTT. Encoded protein: CASSLDLPGLNTGELFF.

The V call is TRBV9, the J call TRBJ2-7; the D is unclear. The CDR3 consists of 13 residues. The V gene lost 4 bases and the J gene lost 1 base, with 9 bases spanning the gap. Germline V lookup: CDR1 SGDLS, CDR2 YYNGEE. CDR3 nucleotides: TGTGCCAGCAGCCATAGTAATTCCTACGAGCAGTACTTC. Amino acid sequence: CASSHSNSYEQYF.

This clone was observed a handful of times. This chain links TRBV6-5 with TRBJ1-1; perhaps TRBD1 as D (6 bases). The CDR3 consists of 15 residues. Trimming stripped 2 bases from V and 1 base from J, with 11 bases between. CDR1 is MNHEY, CDR2 SVGAGI, per germline. CDR3 nucleotide sequence: TGTGCCAGCAGTTACATCCCAGGGGAGAACACTGAAGCTTTCTTT. It codes for CASSYIPGENTEAFF.

The chain links TRBV5-1 to TRBJ1-1; D perhaps matches TRBD1 (5 bases). Trimming removed 4 bases at V and 5 bases at J, with 12 bases between. The CDR3 is made up of 13 amino acids. Looked up from germline, CDR1 is SGHRS and CDR2 is YFSETQ. Here the CDR3 DNA reads TGCGCCAGCAGCCCTCAGGGATCGACTGAAGCTTTCTTT. It is translated as CASSPQGSTEAFF.

In this sample, this clone turned up a few times. The J gene is TRBJ2-7, the V gene TRBV4-1; TRBD2 agrees at 12 bases. V shed 7 bases and J 0 bases; nucleotides not matched to a gene: 13. Germline V gene sequence: CDR1 MGHRA, CDR2 YSYEKL. This CDR3 comprises 18 residues. CDR3 DNA: TGCGCCAGCACCGTACACCTCCCTAGCGGGGGGGACTCCTACGAGCAGTACTTC. It yields the protein CASTVHLPSGGDSYEQYF.

The count of this clone is one. The CDR3 region has the DNA TGTGCCAGCAGCTCGACAGGGGCGGCTGGCTACACCTTC. Protein sequence: CASSSTGAAGYTF. The chain has TRBV7-9 and TRBJ1-2, with 8 positions matching TRBD1. This CDR3 has 13 residues. CDR1 is SEHNR, CDR2 FQNEAQ, per germline (reference sequence). V gave up 4 bases and J gave up 7 bases; unmatched junction bases: 5.

J is TRBJ2-3 and V is TRBV28, with D perhaps matching TRBD1 (5 bases). This CDR3 is built from 16 residues. The germline gives CDR1 MDHEN, CDR2 SYDVKM. The V end lost 6 bases, the J end lost 0 bases, and 16 bases lay between the germline ends. CDR3 sequence (DNA): TGTGCCAGCAGACCATCAGGGCCGATTAGCACAGATACGCAGTATTTT. Amino acids: CASRPSGPISTDTQYF.

The CDR3 is CASSFLPMVSAGYGYTF. Here the CDR3 DNA reads TGTGCCAGCAGCTTCCTCCCTATGGTGTCCGCTGGCTATGGCTACACCTTC. The V call is TRBV5-6, the J call TRBJ1-2; D is ambiguous. CDR1 and CDR2 (germline): SGHDT, YYEEEE. This CDR3 contains 17 residues. The V end was cut by 2 bases, the J end by 4 bases, with 21 bases between. The complete variable domain, with remaining parts taken from reference TRBV5-6 and TRBJ1-2, reads DAGVTQSPTHLIKTRGQQVTLRCSPKSGHDTVSWYQQALGQGPQFIFQYYEEEERQRGNFPDRFSGHQFPNYSSELNVNALLLGDSALYLCASSFLPMVSAGYGYTFGSGTRLTVV.

The rearrangement links TRBV19 to TRBJ1-5; D gene ambiguous. The germline V and J ends were trimmed by 6 bases and 5 bases, with 14 bases remaining between them. This CDR3 has 14 amino acids. Per germline, CDR1 LNHDA and CDR2 SQIVND (reference sequence). The CDR3 region is CASRWREGDQPQHF. The CDR3 nucleotides read TGTGCCAGTAGATGGAGGGAGGGCGATCAGCCCCAGCATTTT.

The V and J genes are TRBV19 and TRBJ1-1; weak D call: TRBD1 (6 bases). Germline V gives CDR1 LNHDA, CDR2 SQIVND (reference sequence). The CDR3 is 17 residues long. V was shortened by 4 bases and J by 1 base, with 19 bases between the two germline ends. CDR3: CASSTRETGRTNTEAFF. The CDR3 coding sequence is TGTGCCAGTAGTACCCGAGAGACAGGCAGAACGAACACTGAAGCTTTCTTT.

The V call is TRBV5-4, the J call TRBJ1-5; D possibly corresponds to TRBD1 (5 bases). Germline V gene sequence: CDR1 SGHNT, CDR2 YYREEE (reference sequence). The CDR3 runs 17 residues. Between the trimmed V and J ends, which lost 0 bases and 0 bases, there was a span of 13 bases. The CDR3 coding sequence is TGTGCCAGCAGCTTGGGCGGCAGGGCCATTAGCAATCAGCCCCAGCATTTT. Protein sequence: CASSLGGRAISNQPQHF.

The V and J genes are TRBV2 and TRBJ1-2; D may be TRBD1 (6 bases). The CDR3 sequence is 14 residues long. The germline V and J ends were trimmed by 4 bases and 6 bases, with 15 bases remaining between them. Germline V gene data show CDR1 as SNHLY and CDR2 as FYNNEI. The CDR3 region is CASSVQGVRHGYTF. CDR3 coding DNA: TGTGCCAGCAGTGTACAGGGAGTCCGACATGGCTACACCTTC.

The V gene is TRBV6-1, the J gene TRBJ2-1, with 7 bases fitting TRBD1. This CDR3 has 15 residues. V shed 6 bases, J shed 2 bases, and the junction held 7 bases outside the gene matches. The V gene's germline CDR1 is MNHNS and CDR2 SASEGT. The CDR3: CASSRDQGAYNEQFF. The CDR3 DNA reads as TGTGCCAGCAGCCGGGACCAGGGGGCCTACAATGAGCAGTTCTTC.

This clone was observed a handful of times. Other DNA sequences in the same sample also yield this CDR3. J is TRBJ1-1 and V is TRBV6-4, with D possibly matching TRBD1 (6 bases). Germline loops: CDR1 MRHNA, CDR2 SNTAGT. V dropped 6 bases and J dropped 0 bases, with 8 bases sitting between them. CDR3 length: 13 residues. The CDR3 here is CASRRTVNTEAFF. The CDR3 region has the DNA TGTGCCAGCAGGAGGACAGTGAACACTGAAGCTTTCTTT.

This clone was recorded once. J is TRBJ1-2 and V is TRBV14; D is undetermined. The CDR3 is made up of 13 amino acids. Trimming removed 1 base at V and 12 bases at J, with 15 bases between. CDR1 and CDR2 (germline): SGHDN, FVKESK. CDR3: CASSQVNREENTF. The CDR3 DNA reads TGTGCCAGCAGCCAAGTTAATCGGGAGGAGAACACCTTC.

The CDR3 bases are TGTGCCAGCAGCTGGACTCCAGGGGGCGCAGTCTATGGCTACACCTTC. It codes for CASSWTPGGAVYGYTF. The chain employs TRBV5-4 and TRBJ1-2; 8 nucleotides line up with TRBD1. The CDR3 runs 16 residues. CDR1 SGHNT and CDR2 YYREEE come from the germline V gene (reference sequence). Unmatched junction bases numbered 11, after V lost 3 bases and J lost 4 bases.

V and J are TRBV7-9 and TRBJ2-1; TRBD1 matches at 10 bases. The CDR3 runs to 16 residues. V shed 4 bases, J shed 1 base, and the junction held 4 bases outside the gene matches. The germline CDR1 and CDR2 sequences are SEHNR and FQNEAQ (reference sequence). The CDR3 nucleotides are TGTGCCAGCAGCTACCGGGACAGGGGATCCTACAATGAGCAGTTCTTC. Translated: CASSYRDRGSYNEQFF.